The 24 T cell receptor beta chains below all came from one sample that was sequenced in a study of T cells in Graves' hyperthyroidism and ophthalmopathy (dated by TCRdb to about 2019). The receptor library was made with multiplex PCR. The data were produced on an Illumina HiSeq 2000. Amplification of TCR beta CDR3 regions was carried out from RNA transcripts. For the first round of RT-PCR on the TCR CDR3, the HTBI primer set was used together with the Qiagen OneStep RT-PCR kit. Starting from the raw public reads, TCRdb applied fastp trimming at Q25, assembled clones with MiXCR and retained in-frame beta chains. One record per CDR3 amino acid sequence lists the most common genes and DNA. Recorded for this sample are over 500,000 distinct CDR3 sequences; roughly 15% of them occurred a single time. The leading ten clones occupy roughly 29% of the sample. Material: blood. The receptors come from a woman aged 30 to 39 with Graves' ophthalmopathy.

The chain employs TRBV2 and TRBJ1-3, with 8 bases matching TRBD1. V was clipped by 6 bases and J by 2 bases; unmatched bases: 3. Germline assignment: CDR1 SNHLY and CDR2 FYNNEI. The CDR3 loop spans 14 amino acids. CDR3 loop: CASRLTGAGNTIYF. In DNA form, the CDR3 reads TGTGCCAGCAGACTGACAGGGGCTGGAAACACCATATATTTT.

Worth noting for this clonotype: It may be a read error: a sequence one base away is much more abundant. This chain connects TRBV5-8 to TRBJ1-1; D not certain. The CDR3 loop spans 15 amino acids. The germline V gene has CDR1 SGHTS and CDR2 YDEGEE. Trimming cost V 7 bases and J 0 bases, with 16 bases left between them. CDR3 loop: CASGPRLIVNTEAFF. The CDR3, as DNA: TGTGCCAGCGGCCCGCGTCTAATAGTGAACACTGAAGCTTTCTTT. The complete variable domain, with remaining parts taken from reference TRBV5-8 and TRBJ1-1, reads EAGVTQSPTHLIKTRGQQATLRCSPISGHTSVYWYQQALGLGLQFLLWYDEGEERNRGNFPPRFSGRQFPNYSSELNVNALELEDSALYLCASGPRLIVNTEAFFGQGTRLTVV.

This sequence joins TRBV12-3 or TRBV12-4 and TRBJ2-1, with D possibly matching TRBD2 (6 bases). This CDR3 spans 13 amino acids. V was cut by 6 bases and J by 12 bases, with 18 bases left in between. The DNA of the CDR3 is TGTGCCAGCAGCCCGGAGGGAAGGGGTGGGCAGTTCTTC. Encoded protein: CASSPEGRGGQFF.

The V call is TRBV5-6, the J call TRBJ2-1, with TRBD1 as a possible D gene (6 bases). Trimming cost V 7 bases and J 13 bases, with 18 bases left between them. The germline V gene has CDR1 SGHDT and CDR2 YYEEEE. The CDR3 has 12 amino acids. CDR3 in amino acids: CASGESQGSQFF. Written as DNA, the CDR3 is TGTGCCAGCGGAGAGTCGCAGGGGTCCCAGTTCTTC.

The chain carries TRBV19 and TRBJ2-3; 7 bases agree with TRBD2. The germline CDR1 and CDR2 sequences are LNHDA and SQIVND (reference sequence). This CDR3 region has 14 residues. Trimming removed 7 bases from V and 6 bases from J; junction bases left unmatched: 10. The CDR3 nucleotides read TGTGCCAGTAATAAGGGCGGGAGAATGGATACGCAGTATTTT. Translated, it gives CASNKGGRMDTQYF.

Concerning this clonotype: A much bigger clone sits one base away, suggesting this may be a read error. J is TRBJ1-2 and V is TRBV27, with D possibly matching TRBD1 (6 bases). V lost 5 bases and J 5 bases, leaving 24 bases between the germline ends. This CDR3 is 17 amino acids long. Germline V lookup: CDR1 MNHEY, CDR2 SMNVEV (reference sequence). The DNA for the CDR3 is TGTGCCAGCAGTCCTAAAGGGGGGGAAGGGCTGAGTTATGGCTACACCTTC. Its protein is CASSPKGGEGLSYGYTF.

This chain uses TRBV5-5 with TRBJ2-5; 7 nucleotides agree with TRBD1. With V trimmed by 4 bases and J by 5 bases, 8 bases remained unmatched. CDR1 and CDR2 (germline): SGHKS, YYEKEE (reference sequence). The CDR3 has 14 amino acids. CDR3 nucleotides: TGTGCCAGCAGCCATTCAGGGGGTTTGGAGACCCAGTACTTC. This encodes CASSHSGGLETQYF. Drawing the rest from reference TRBV5-5 and TRBJ2-5, the complete variable domain is DAGVTQSPTHLIKTRGQQVTLRCSPISGHKSVSWYQQVLGQGPQFIFQYYEKEERGRGNFPDRFSARQFPNYSSELNVNALLLGDSALYLCASSHSGGLETQYFGPGTRLLVL.

This clonotype came up many times. DNA of the CDR3: TGTGCCAGCAAAGGGGGGGCAGGGAGACCCTATGGCTACACCTTC. It specifies CASKGGAGRPYGYTF. V usage is TRBV28 and J usage is TRBJ1-2; possibly TRBD1 for D (6 bases). From germline, CDR1 is MDHEN and CDR2 SYDVKM. Trimming took 7 bases from V and 4 from J, leaving 19 bases between them. The CDR3 is 15 residues long.

At least ten counts were recorded for this clonotype. This chain uses TRBV7-2 with TRBJ1-3; possible D gene TRBD1, 6 bases. The CDR3 has 15 residues. From germline, CDR1 is SGHTA and CDR2 FQGNSA. Trimming shortened V by 3 bases and J by 4 bases, and 13 bases separated the two germline ends. In DNA, the CDR3 is TGTGCCAGCAGCTTTCGCGGGGGCGCCGGAAACACCATATATTTT. It specifies CASSFRGGAGNTIYF.

CDR3: CASSYTGGADTQYF. The CDR3 region has the DNA TGTGCCAGCAGTTACACAGGGGGCGCAGATACGCAGTATTTT. The rearrangement uses TRBV5-5 and TRBJ2-3, with TRBD1 matching over 9 bases. The CDR3 covers 14 residues. Germline V CDR1 and CDR2: SGHKS, YYEKEE (reference sequence). V lost 5 bases to trimming and J lost 4 bases; unmatched junction nucleotides: 5.

This clonotype occurred many times. The chain couples TRBV27 to TRBJ1-5; D is undetermined. V was clipped by 2 bases and J by 0 bases, with 8 bases between them. The CDR3 spans 15 residues. From germline, CDR1 is MNHEY and CDR2 SMNVEV (reference sequence). CDR3 amino acids: CASSLGPLSNQPQHF. The CDR3, as DNA: TGTGCCAGCAGTTTAGGACCGCTTAGCAATCAGCCCCAGCATTTT.

This clonotype showed up just a few times. CDR3 DNA: TGTGCCTATACGGGACAGGGTAGTGAGACCCAGTACTTC. Encoded protein: CAYTGQGSETQYF. The rearrangement links TRBV30 to TRBJ2-5, with 9 bases matching TRBD1. Germline CDR1 and CDR2: GTSNPN and SVGIG (reference sequence). The V segment lost 7 bases and the J segment 5 bases; nucleotides outside the gene matches: 8. CDR3 length: 13 residues.

This clonotype was seen at least ten times. The gene calls are TRBV27 and TRBJ1-1; D uncertain. Germline V lookup: CDR1 MNHEY, CDR2 SMNVEV (reference sequence). CDR3 length: 14 residues. V shed 6 bases and J shed 2 bases, with 13 bases lying between them. The CDR3 DNA sequence: TGTGCCAGCAGAAGAGAGGTTTTCAACACTGAAGCTTTCTTT. Translated: CASRREVFNTEAFF.

This clonotype was seen ten or more times. The gene calls are TRBV18 and TRBJ2-5; perhaps D is TRBD1 or TRBD2 (5 bases each). The CDR3 sequence is 14 residues long. Germline CDR1 and CDR2: KGHSH and LQKENI. Trimming cost V 3 bases and J 4 bases, with 12 bases left between them. DNA of the CDR3: TGTGCCAGCTCACCCGGGGCCGGGCGAGAGACCCAGTACTTC. Translation gives CASSPGAGRETQYF.

At least ten counts were recorded for this clonotype. V usage is TRBV10-3 and J usage is TRBJ2-3; TRBD2 matches 8 bases. CDR1 is ENHRY, CDR2 SYGVKD, per germline. V trimming: 3 bases; J trimming: 2 bases; junction bases outside the gene matches: 7. CDR3 length: 16 residues. The CDR3 loop is CAISESQRGNTDTQYF. CDR3 coding DNA: TGTGCCATCAGTGAAAGCCAGCGGGGGAACACAGATACGCAGTATTTT.

This clonotype occurred many times. The genes are TRBV12-3 or TRBV12-4 and TRBJ2-2, with TRBD2 identical over 13 bases. After removal of 1 base from V and 5 bases from J, the junction contained 13 bases not matched to a gene. CDR3 length: 20 amino acids. Here the CDR3 DNA reads TGTGCCAGCAGTTTAGTCCATCCAGGACTAGCGGGAGCGTGGACCGGGGAGCTGTTTTTT. This encodes CASSLVHPGLAGAWTGELFF.

The V gene is TRBV28, the J gene TRBJ2-2; 9 bases align to TRBD2. The CDR3 consists of 16 residues. Germline values: CDR1 MDHEN, CDR2 SYDVKM. The ends lost 6 bases at V and 10 bases at J; junction bases unmatched: 15. CDR3 amino acids: CASSRPLSGSSEELFF. The CDR3 DNA reads TGTGCCAGCAGCCGACCCCTTAGCGGGAGTTCCGAGGAGCTGTTTTTT.

This rearrangement joins TRBV6-1 to TRBJ2-3, with D possibly being TRBD1 (6 bases). The CDR3 consists of 13 residues. Per the germline V gene, CDR1 is MNHNS and CDR2 is SASEGT. V gave up 8 bases and J gave up 2 bases, with 11 bases separating them. DNA for the CDR3: TGTGCCAGCCTACAGGGTCTCACAGATACGCAGTATTTT. Its translation is CASLQGLTDTQYF.

This clonotype was seen repeatedly, ten times or more. The rearrangement uses TRBV3-2 and TRBJ1-1. TRBV3-2 is annotated as a pseudogene. The CDR3 is 14 residues long. The CDR3 bases are TGTGCCAGCAGCCAAGCTTGTATGAACACTGAAGCTTTCTTT. The encoded protein is CASSQACMNTEAFF.

The chain is built from TRBV24-1 and TRBJ2-2; D not certain. CDR1 and CDR2 from the germline V gene are KGHDR and SFDVKD. The V end was cut by 0 bases, the J end by 6 bases, with 7 bases between. The CDR3 contains 14 residues. This CDR3 reads CATSDLLRAGELFF. In DNA, the CDR3 is TGTGCCACCAGTGATTTGCTACGGGCCGGGGAGCTGTTTTTT.

The chain uses TRBV27 and TRBJ2-1; 8 bases map to TRBD2. CDR3 length: 14 amino acids. In germline, CDR1 is MNHEY, CDR2 SMNVEV (reference sequence). The junction had 8 bases not matched to a gene; V was cut back by 5 bases and J by 8 bases. The chain's CDR3 is CASSPFGTRDEQFF. The CDR3 DNA reads TGTGCCAGCAGTCCATTCGGGACTAGGGATGAGCAGTTCTTC.

This clonotype has more than one count but fewer than ten. This could be a read error, since a much larger clone is one nucleotide away. The conserved phenylalanine or tryptophan is not found at the CDR3 terminus, so this likely reflects a read error. J is TRBJ1-1 and V is TRBV12-3 or TRBV12-4, with D perhaps matching TRBD1 (5 bases). Trimming stripped 2 bases from V and 5 bases from J, with 15 bases between. The CDR3 sequence is 15 residues long. The DNA for the CDR3 is TGTGCCAGCAGTTTATTTTGGGGGGTAGAGACTGAAGCTTTCTTG. Translating it yields CASSLFWGVETEAFL.

The table lists this clonotype with a few counts. V is TRBV4-2 and J is TRBJ2-3, with no clear D. Germline V gives CDR1 LGHNA, CDR2 YNFKEQ. The CDR3 sequence is 16 residues long. V was pared by 0 bases and J by 0 bases, with 10 bases between. The CDR3 sequence: CASSQEPLISTDTQYF. The CDR3 DNA reads TGTGCCAGCAGCCAAGAGCCCCTGATTAGCACAGATACGCAGTATTTT.

This clonotype was recorded many times. The chain is built from TRBV7-2 and TRBJ1-2; TRBD1 agrees at 7 bases. V was clipped by 2 bases and J by 8 bases; unmatched bases: 17. This CDR3 region has 17 residues. CDR1 SGHTA and CDR2 FQGNSA come from the germline V gene. The CDR3 sequence: CASSLSPPDRDSGGYTF. The CDR3 DNA is TGTGCCAGCAGCTTAAGCCCCCCCGACAGGGACTCAGGGGGCTACACCTTC.